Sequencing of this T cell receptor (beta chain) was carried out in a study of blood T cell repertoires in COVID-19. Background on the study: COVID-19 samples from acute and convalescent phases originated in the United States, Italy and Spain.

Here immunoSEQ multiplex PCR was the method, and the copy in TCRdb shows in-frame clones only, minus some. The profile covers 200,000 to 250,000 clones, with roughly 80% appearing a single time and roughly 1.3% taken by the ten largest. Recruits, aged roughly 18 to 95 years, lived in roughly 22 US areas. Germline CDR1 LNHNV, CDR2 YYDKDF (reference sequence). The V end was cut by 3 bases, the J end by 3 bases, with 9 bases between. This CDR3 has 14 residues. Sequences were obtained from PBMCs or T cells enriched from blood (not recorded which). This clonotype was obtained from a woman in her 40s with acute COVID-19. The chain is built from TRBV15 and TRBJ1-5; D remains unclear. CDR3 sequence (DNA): TGTGCCACCAGCAGTCAAAACTTCAATCAGCCCCAGCATTTT. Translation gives CATSSQNFNQPQHF.